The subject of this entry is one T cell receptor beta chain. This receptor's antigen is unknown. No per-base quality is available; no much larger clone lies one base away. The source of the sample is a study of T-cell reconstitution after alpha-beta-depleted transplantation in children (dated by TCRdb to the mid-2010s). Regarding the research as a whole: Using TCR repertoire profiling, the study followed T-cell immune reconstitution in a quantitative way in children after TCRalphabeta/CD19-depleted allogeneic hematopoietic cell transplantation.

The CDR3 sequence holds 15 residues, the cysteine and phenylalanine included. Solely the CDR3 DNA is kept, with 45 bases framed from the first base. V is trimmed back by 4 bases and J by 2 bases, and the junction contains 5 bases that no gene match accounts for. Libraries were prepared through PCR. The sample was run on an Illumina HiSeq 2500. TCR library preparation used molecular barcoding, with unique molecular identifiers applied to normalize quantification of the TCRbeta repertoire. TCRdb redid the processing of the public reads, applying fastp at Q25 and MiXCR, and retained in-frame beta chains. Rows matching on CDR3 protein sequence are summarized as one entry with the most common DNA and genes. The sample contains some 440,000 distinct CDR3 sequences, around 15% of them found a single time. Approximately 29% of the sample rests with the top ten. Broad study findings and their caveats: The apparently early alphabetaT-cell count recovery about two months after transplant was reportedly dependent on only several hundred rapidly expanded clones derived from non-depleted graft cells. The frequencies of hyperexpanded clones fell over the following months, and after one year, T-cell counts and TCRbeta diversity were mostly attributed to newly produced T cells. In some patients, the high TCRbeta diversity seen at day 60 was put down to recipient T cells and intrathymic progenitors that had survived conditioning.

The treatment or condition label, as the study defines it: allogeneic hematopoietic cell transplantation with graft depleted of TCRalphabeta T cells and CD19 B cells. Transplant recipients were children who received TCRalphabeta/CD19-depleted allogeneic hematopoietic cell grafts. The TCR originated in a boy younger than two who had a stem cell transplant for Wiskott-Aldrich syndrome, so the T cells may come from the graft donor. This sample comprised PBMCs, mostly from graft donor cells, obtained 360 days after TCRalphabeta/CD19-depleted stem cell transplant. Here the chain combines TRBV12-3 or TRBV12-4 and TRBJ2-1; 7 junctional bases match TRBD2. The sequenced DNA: TGTGCCAGCAGTTCCGGCGGGGGAGCCTACAATGAGCAGTTCTTC. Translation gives CASSSGGGAYNEQFF.